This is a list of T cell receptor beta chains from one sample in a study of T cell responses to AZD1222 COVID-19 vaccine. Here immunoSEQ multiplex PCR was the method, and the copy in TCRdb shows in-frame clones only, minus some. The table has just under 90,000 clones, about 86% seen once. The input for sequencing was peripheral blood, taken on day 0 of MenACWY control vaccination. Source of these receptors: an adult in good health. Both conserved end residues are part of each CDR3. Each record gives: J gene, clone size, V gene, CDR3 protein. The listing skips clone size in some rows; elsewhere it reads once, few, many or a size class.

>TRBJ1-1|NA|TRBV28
CASSFDTEAFF
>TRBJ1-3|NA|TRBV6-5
CASRRQGWGNTIYF
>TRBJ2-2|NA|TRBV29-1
CSVQFPNRANTGELFF
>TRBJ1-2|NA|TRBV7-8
CASSFLTYGYTF
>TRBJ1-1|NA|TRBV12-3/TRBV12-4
CASTFSPNTEAFF
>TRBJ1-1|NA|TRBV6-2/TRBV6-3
CASSYRQGRPLNTEAFF
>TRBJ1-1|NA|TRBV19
CASSIDRTATEAFF
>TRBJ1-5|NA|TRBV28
CASSHDRGNQPQHF
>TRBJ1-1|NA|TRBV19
CASSTSYEAFF
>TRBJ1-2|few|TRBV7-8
CASSLNTGTAYGYTF
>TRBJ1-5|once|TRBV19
CASSINDGQPQHF
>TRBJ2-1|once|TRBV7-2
CASSTRTGGYNEQFF
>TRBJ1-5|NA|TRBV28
CASTPTQSSNQPQHF
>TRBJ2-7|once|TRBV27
CASSFYCGQYF
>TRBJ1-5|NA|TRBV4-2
CASSQEEGQPQHF
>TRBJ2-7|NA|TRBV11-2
CASSLGRTVSYEQYF
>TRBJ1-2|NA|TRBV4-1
CASSQGDRGGYGYTF
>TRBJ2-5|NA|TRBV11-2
CASSFGVTGQETQYF
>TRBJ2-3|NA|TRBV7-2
CASSLSPSADTQYF
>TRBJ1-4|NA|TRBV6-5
CASSSSGRGGEKLFF
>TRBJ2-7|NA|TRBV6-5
CASTVGPPYEQYF
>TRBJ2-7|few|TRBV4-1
CASSLAPGNTYEQYF
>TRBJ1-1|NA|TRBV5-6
CASSHLNTEAFF
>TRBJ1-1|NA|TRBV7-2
CASRSTRGGGEAFF
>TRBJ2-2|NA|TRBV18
CASSPPKGGDTGELFF
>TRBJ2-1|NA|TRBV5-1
CASSLEVKKQGNEQFF
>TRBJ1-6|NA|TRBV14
CASSQGQGRPPLHF
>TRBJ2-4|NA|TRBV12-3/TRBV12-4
CASSFGTGRGQYF
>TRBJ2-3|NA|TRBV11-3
CASSSGTSGGGNTQYF
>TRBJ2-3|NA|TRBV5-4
CASSFGGAASTDTQYF
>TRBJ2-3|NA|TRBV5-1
CASSLERGRSTDTQYF
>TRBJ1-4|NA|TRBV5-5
CASRENGGINEKLFF
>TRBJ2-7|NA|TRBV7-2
CASRSDQRGGQYF
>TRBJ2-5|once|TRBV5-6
CASSPRDRGLVYQETQYF
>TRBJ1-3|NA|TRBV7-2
CASSFWIGSGNTIYF
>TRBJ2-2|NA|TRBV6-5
CASSPGQGGTGELFF
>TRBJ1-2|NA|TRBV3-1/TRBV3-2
CASSQESLQFNYGYTF
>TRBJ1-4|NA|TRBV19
CASSIAAGGFGEKLFF
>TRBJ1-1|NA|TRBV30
CAWTEGRYAFF
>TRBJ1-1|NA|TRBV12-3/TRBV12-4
CASSRSGTEAFF